The 28 T cell receptor beta chains presented below share a single source sample, sequenced in a study of blood T cell repertoires in COVID-19. The repertoire was sequenced with immunoSEQ multiplex PCR; TCRdb's copy has only in-frame clones and lacks some. The sample contains hundreds of thousands of clones, 85% to 90% of which appear only once. Input material: peripheral blood. Receptors were obtained from a woman between 65 and 79 years old with COVID-19, enrolled during active disease.

This clone is a singleton in its sample. The chain joins TRBV29-1 to TRBJ1-1, with D unclear. Trimming left V 7 bases short and J 4 bases short, with 10 bases between. There are 11 residues in the CDR3. The V gene's germline CDR1 is SQVTM and CDR2 ANQGSEA. The CDR3 region has the DNA TGCAGCGCCGACCGGGGCACTGAAGCTTTCTTT. Residues: CSADRGTEAFF.

The chain is built from TRBV6-2 or TRBV6-3 and TRBJ1-2; D might be TRBD1 (5 bases). Germline loops: CDR1 MNHEY, CDR2 SVGEGT. V lost 6 bases and J 0 bases, leaving 17 bases between the germline ends. The CDR3 extends over 16 amino acids. The CDR3 DNA is TGTGCCAGCAGCCCCGGGGGGACGGCCGCTAACTATGGCTACACCTTC. This sequence encodes CASSPGGTAANYGYTF.

This clone was counted between two and nine times. Here the CDR3 DNA reads TGTGCCAGCAGTGAAGAAGGGGCGATGAATGAGCAGTTCTTC. Residues: CASSEEGAMNEQFF. The chain joins TRBV2 to TRBJ2-1, with TRBD1 as a possible D gene (5 bases). CDR1 and CDR2 from the germline V gene are SNHLY and FYNNEI. CDR3 length: 14 amino acids. Trimming shortened V by 1 base and J by 7 bases, and 11 bases separated the two germline ends.

The chain uses TRBV29-1 and TRBJ2-3; D might be TRBD1 (5 bases). CDR3 length equals 14 residues. Germline lookup yields CDR1 SQVTM and CDR2 ANQGSEA. V was clipped by 7 bases and J by 0 bases, with 14 bases between them. The CDR3 is CSALDRGSTDTQYF. The CDR3 DNA reads TGCAGCGCCTTAGACAGAGGTAGCACAGATACGCAGTATTTT.

This chain uses TRBV5-1 with TRBJ1-1, with D unresolved. Trimming pared 3 bases from V and 4 bases from J, leaving 13 bases between. Germline loops: CDR1 SGHRS, CDR2 YFSETQ. The CDR3 spans 14 residues. CDR3 coding DNA: TGCGCCAGCAGCTCCTCTACCCTAGCCACTGAAGCTTTCTTT. It specifies CASSSSTLATEAFF.

The rearrangement links TRBV5-1 to TRBJ2-3; 9 bases line up with TRBD1. The CDR3 has 14 amino acids. CDR1 is SGHRS and CDR2 is YFSETQ in the germline V gene. J was trimmed by 6 bases and V by 4 bases; bases with no gene match: 6. For the CDR3, the DNA is TGCGCCAGCAGCCAAGGGACAGGGCGGGATACGCAGTATTTT. Its protein product is CASSQGTGRDTQYF.

The V and J genes are TRBV7-6 and TRBJ2-1, with a possible D match to TRBD2 (6 bases). The ends were cut back, 1 base at V and 7 bases at J, with 14 bases in the middle. CDR3 length equals 15 residues. Germline CDR1 is SGHVS and CDR2 is FNYEAQ. In DNA, the CDR3 is TGTGCCAGCAGCTTAGAAGGGACCCGGGGGAATGAGCAGTTCTTC. Its protein product is CASSLEGTRGNEQFF.

This clone has a single count. V usage is TRBV5-1 and J usage is TRBJ2-3; weak D call: TRBD1 (5 bases). Germline CDR1 is SGHRS and CDR2 is YFSETQ. Deletions cut 0 bases from V and 3 bases from J, with 8 bases between. The CDR3 loop spans 14 amino acids. The CDR3 sequence: CASSLGGPTDTQYF. CDR3 coding DNA: TGCGCCAGCAGCTTGGGGGGCCCAACAGATACGCAGTATTTT.

A single count supports this clone. The chain uses TRBV5-8 and TRBJ2-7; 10 positions match TRBD1. V shed 0 bases, J shed 5 bases, and the junction held 8 bases outside the gene matches. This CDR3 comprises 16 residues. CDR1 and CDR2 from the germline V gene are SGHTS and YDEGEE. This chain's CDR3 is CASSLDWTGGLNEQYF. CDR3 DNA sequence: TGTGCCAGCAGCTTGGATTGGACAGGGGGTCTCAACGAGCAGTACTTC.

This clone has just one count. This sequence joins TRBV24-1 and TRBJ1-5; 11 bases are a match to TRBD1. CDR3 size: 15 residues. J lost 7 bases, V lost 8 bases, and 9 bases had no gene match. Germline CDR1 and CDR2: KGHDR and SFDVKD. The CDR3 nucleotides are TGTGCCACCAACCTTCCGGGACAGGGGGGGCAGCCCCAGCATTTT. Protein sequence: CATNLPGQGGQPQHF.

This chain uses TRBV6-4 with TRBJ2-1, with D possibly being TRBD2 (5 bases). The CDR3 runs 14 residues. The germline V and J ends were trimmed by 6 bases and 11 bases, with 20 bases remaining between them. Germline CDR1 is MRHNA and CDR2 is SNTAGT. The DNA of the CDR3 is TGTGCCAGCAGCCCCTCCAGCGCGAGGGTTCAGCAGTTCTTC. Translated, it gives CASSPSSARVQQFF.

The chain links TRBV7-2 to TRBJ2-7, with D perhaps matching TRBD2 (8 bases). The germline V and J ends were trimmed by 4 bases and 4 bases, with 17 bases remaining between them. The length of the CDR3 is 15 residues. The germline CDR1 and CDR2 sequences are SGHTA and FQGNSA. CDR3 loop: CASSSDGRGPYEQYF. The CDR3 DNA sequence: TGTGCCAGCAGCTCGGACGGGAGGGGGCCTTACGAGCAGTACTTC.

The chain uses TRBV27 and TRBJ2-1; tentative D call: TRBD1 (6 bases). CDR3 length: 15 residues. The germline CDR1 and CDR2 sequences are MNHEY and SMNVEV (reference sequence). V lost 4 bases to trimming and J lost 3 bases, with 13 bases between them. The CDR3 region is CASSSQGLLYNEQFF. The CDR3 region has the DNA TGTGCCAGCAGTTCCCAGGGGCTGCTCTACAATGAGCAGTTCTTC.

The chain's CDR3 is CASSVRGLVTEAFF. DNA of the CDR3: TGTGCCAGCAGCGTCAGGGGGCTGGTCACTGAAGCTTTCTTT. The gene calls are TRBV7-2 and TRBJ1-1; 8 nucleotides align to TRBD1. Germline loops: CDR1 SGHTA, CDR2 FQGNSA. The CDR3 loop spans 14 amino acids. Unmatched junction bases numbered 6, after V lost 5 bases and J lost 4 bases.

The chain recombines TRBV10-3 with TRBJ2-7; 7 bases are a match to TRBD1. CDR1 ENHRY and CDR2 SYGVKD come from the germline V gene. With 9 bases clipped from V and 3 bases from J, the junction kept 20 bases outside the gene matches. This CDR3 region has 17 residues. The CDR3 DNA reads as TGTGCCATTCTAGGACAGGAGGACGGGGCGGCGGGCTACGAGCAGTACTTC. This codes for CAILGQEDGAAGYEQYF.

The chain employs TRBV18 and TRBJ1-2, with TRBD1 identical over 8 bases. From germline, CDR1 is KGHSH and CDR2 LQKENI. This CDR3 has 15 amino acids. V gave up 2 bases and J gave up 4 bases; unmatched junction bases: 6. In DNA form, the CDR3 reads TGTGCCAGCTCACCAAAGGGACAGGAGGCCTATGGCTACACCTTC. It is translated as CASSPKGQEAYGYTF.

This chain joins TRBV7-2 and TRBJ2-5; D remains ambiguous. The germline V and J ends were trimmed by 5 bases and 2 bases, with 12 bases remaining between them. The CDR3 consists of 14 residues. The germline V gene has CDR1 SGHTA and CDR2 FQGNSA. This chain's CDR3 is CASSPQWKQETQYF. DNA for the CDR3: TGTGCCAGCAGCCCACAGTGGAAGCAAGAGACCCAGTACTTC.

This chain links TRBV9 with TRBJ2-5, with 11 bases lining up with TRBD2. There are 15 residues in the CDR3. The germline CDR1 and CDR2 sequences are SGDLS and YYNGEE. The V gene end was trimmed by 3 bases and the J gene end by 5 bases; junction bases not matched to a gene: 6. CDR3 residues: CASSDSTSGAETQYF. The CDR3 coding sequence is TGTGCCAGCAGCGATTCGACTAGCGGGGCTGAGACCCAGTACTTC. The full variable domain, with the rest looked up from reference TRBV9 and TRBJ2-5, is DSGVTQTPKHLITATGQRVTLRCSPRSGDLSVYWYQQSLDQGLQFLIQYYNGEERAKGNILERFSAQQFPDLHSELNLSSLELGDSALYFCASSDSTSGAETQYFGPGTRLLVL.

The chain employs TRBV7-9 and TRBJ2-7, with D unresolved. The CDR3 runs to 14 residues. Germline V gene lookup returns CDR1 SEHNR and CDR2 FQNEAQ (reference sequence). Trimming took off 2 bases at V and 2 bases at J, with 10 bases between the two ends. CDR3 nucleotides: TGTGCCAGCAGCTTAACACTATCCCCCTACGAGCAGTACTTC. Translation gives CASSLTLSPYEQYF.

The V gene is TRBV30, the J gene TRBJ2-7; maybe TRBD1 (6 bases). From germline, CDR1 is GTSNPN and CDR2 SVGIG (reference sequence). This CDR3 contains 15 residues. V dropped 0 bases and J dropped 3 bases, with 15 bases sitting between them. CDR3 in DNA: TGTGCCTGGAGTGTACCCGGCAGGGGCATCTACGAGCAGTACTTC. Translation: CAWSVPGRGIYEQYF.

The gene calls are TRBV6-4 and TRBJ2-1, with TRBD2 matching 14 bases. CDR1 MRHNA and CDR2 SNTAGT come from the germline V gene. J gave up 6 bases and V 8 bases, and 3 bases lay outside the gene matches. The CDR3 has 14 amino acids. CDR3 sequence: CASEGLAGVNEQFF. CDR3 nucleotide sequence: TGTGCCAGCGAGGGACTAGCGGGGGTCAATGAGCAGTTCTTC.

This chain links TRBV10-2 with TRBJ2-1, with TRBD2 matching 13 bases. Trimming at V came to 7 bases and at J to 1 base, leaving 10 bases not matched to a gene. The germline V gene has CDR1 WSHSY and CDR2 SAAADI. The CDR3 sequence is 18 residues long. CDR3 loop: CASIPTSGGLISYNEQFF. The DNA of the CDR3 is TGCGCCAGCATCCCGACTAGCGGGGGGCTTATTTCCTACAATGAGCAGTTCTTC.

This clone was detected only once. This sequence joins TRBV19 and TRBJ2-1, with 8 bases fitting TRBD1. The V segment lost 6 bases and the J segment 6 bases; nucleotides outside the gene matches: 4. The CDR3 loop spans 13 amino acids. Per the germline V gene, CDR1 is LNHDA and CDR2 is SQIVND (reference sequence). The CDR3 sequence is CASRVTGGNEQFF. CDR3 DNA sequence: TGTGCCAGTAGGGTCACAGGGGGCAATGAGCAGTTCTTC. Using reference TRBV19 and TRBJ2-1 for the parts outside the CDR3, the full variable domain is DGGITQSPKYLFRKEGQNVTLSCEQNLNHDAMYWYRQDPGQGLRLIYYSQIVNDFQKGDIAEGYSVSREKKESFPLTVTSAQKNPTAFYLCASRVTGGNEQFFGPGTRLTVL.

The chain couples TRBV3-1 (or the pseudogene TRBV3-2) to TRBJ2-1, with 10 bases lining up with TRBD2. V gave up 3 bases and J gave up 7 bases; unmatched junction bases: 9. Germline-derived CDR1 and CDR2 are LGHDT and YNNKEL (reference sequence). The CDR3 is made up of 16 amino acids. The CDR3 nucleotides are TGTGCCAGCAGCCAGCTAGCGGGGGCAGGTGGGAATGAGCAGTTCTTC. Protein: CASSQLAGAGGNEQFF.

This chain links TRBV3-1 (or the pseudogene TRBV3-2) with TRBJ1-1; no reliable D call. The CDR3 totals 13 residues. CDR1 LGHDT and CDR2 YNNKEL come from the germline V gene (reference sequence). Trimming removed 1 base from V and 7 bases from J, with 10 bases in between. CDR3 bases: TGTGCCAGCAGCCAAGTTAACGCCGGTGAAGCTTTCTTT. Translation gives CASSQVNAGEAFF.

The J gene is TRBJ2-1, the V gene TRBV19; D perhaps matches TRBD2 (5 bases). The CDR3 extends over 16 amino acids. Germline loops: CDR1 LNHDA, CDR2 SQIVND (reference sequence). Trimming stripped 4 bases from V and 0 bases from J, with 13 bases between. For the CDR3, the DNA is TGTGCCAGTAGTACAAATCCGGGAACCTCCTACAATGAGCAGTTCTTC. Protein sequence: CASSTNPGTSYNEQFF.

CDR3 sequence: CACPRLGGTDTQYF. As DNA, the CDR3 is TGTGCCTGCCCCAGGCTAGGGGGCACAGATACGCAGTATTTT. The rearrangement joins TRBV30 to TRBJ2-3, with a tentative D call TRBD1 (5 bases). The V gene's germline CDR1 is GTSNPN and CDR2 SVGIG (reference sequence). This CDR3 region has 14 residues. Trimming stripped 6 bases from V and 1 base from J, with 14 bases between.

This chain links TRBV7-9 with TRBJ1-1, with D uncertain. The CDR3 totals 16 residues. Germline CDR1 is SEHNR and CDR2 is FQNEAQ (reference sequence). The V gene lost 2 bases and the J gene lost 1 base, with 14 bases spanning the gap. CDR3 residues: CASSLNIVSANTEAFF. In DNA form, the CDR3 reads TGTGCCAGCAGCTTAAATATCGTCAGTGCGAACACTGAAGCTTTCTTT.